The rows below give T cell receptor beta chains drawn from one sample of a study of blood T cell repertoires in COVID-19. Profiled with immunoSEQ multiplex PCR; TCRdb holds only in-frame clones, not every one. Of about 98,000 clones listed, about nine tenths are singletons. Source material: peripheral blood. Receptors originate from a woman aged 45 to 65 with COVID-19, enrolled during active disease. Both conserved end residues are part of each CDR3. The D gene is left open where the match is weak. The size entry is marked missing in some rows and otherwise reads once, few, many or a size class.

clone size | J gene | V gene | D gene | CDR3 length | CDR3 protein | CDR3 DNA
- | TRBJ2-7 | TRBV5-5 | - | 15 | CASSSRQRTWDEQYF | TGTGCCAGCAGCTCTAGACAGAGGACCTGGGACGAGCAGTACTTC
- | TRBJ2-7 | TRBV2 | - | 15 | CASSFRDGPGYEQYF | TGTGCCAGCAGTTTCCGGGATGGCCCGGGCTACGAGCAGTACTTC
- | TRBJ2-1 | TRBV29-1 | TRBD2 | 12 | CSVGLAGDEQFF | TGCAGCGTTGGACTAGCGGGGGATGAGCAGTTCTTC
- | TRBJ1-1 | TRBV5-4 | - | 13 | CASSIRGLAEAFF | TGTGCCAGCAGCATCAGGGGTCTCGCTGAAGCTTTCTTT
- | TRBJ2-7 | TRBV11-1 | TRBD1 | 15 | CASSLPGQGNYEQYF | TGTGCCAGCAGCCTGCCGGGACAGGGGAACTACGAGCAGTACTTC
- | TRBJ2-1 | TRBV4-3 | TRBD2 | 16 | CASSQDRGGGYNEQFF | TGCGCCAGCAGCCAAGATCGTGGCGGGGGGTACAATGAGCAGTTCTTC
- | TRBJ1-1 | TRBV28 | - | 15 | CASTKGGSVNTEAFF | TGTGCCAGCACCAAAGGGGGATCAGTGAACACTGAAGCTTTCTTT
- | TRBJ1-2 | TRBV3-1/TRBV3-2 | TRBD1 | 14 | CASSISGTVYGYTF | TGTGCCAGCAGCATATCCGGGACAGTATATGGCTACACCTTC
few | TRBJ2-7 | TRBV3-1/TRBV3-2 | - | 14 | CASSQERGRYEQYF | TGTGCCAGCAGCCAAGAACGGGGGAGGTACGAGCAGTACTTC
- | TRBJ1-2 | TRBV4-1 | TRBD1 | 15 | CASSFTGTGYYGYTF | TGCGCCAGCAGCTTTACCGGGACAGGTTACTATGGCTACACCTTC
- | TRBJ1-6 | TRBV6-2/TRBV6-3 | - | 14 | CASSYAEGRSPLHF | TGTGCCAGCAGTTACGCGGAGGGTCGGTCACCCCTCCACTTT
- | TRBJ1-2 | TRBV3-1/TRBV3-2 | - | 14 | CASSPRVQAGGYTF | TGTGCCAGCAGCCCCCGAGTCCAGGCCGGTGGCTACACCTTC
- | TRBJ2-5 | TRBV6-1 | - | 17 | CASSEFFGQGLKETQYF | TGTGCCAGCAGTGAGTTTTTCGGACAAGGTTTGAAAGAGACCCAGTACTTC
- | TRBJ2-7 | TRBV9 | - | 15 | CASSPRGNSGYEQYF | TGTGCCAGCAGCCCCCGAGGAAATTCGGGCTACGAGCAGTACTTC
- | TRBJ1-5 | TRBV15 | TRBD1 | 16 | CATSRSRTGGDQPQHF | TGTGCCACCAGCAGATCTAGGACAGGGGGTGACCAGCCCCAGCATTTT
- | TRBJ1-1 | TRBV2 | - | 16 | CASSEAGTGSPVEAFF | TGTGCCAGCAGTGAAGCAGGAACAGGCAGCCCGGTTGAAGCTTTCTTT
- | TRBJ1-6 | TRBV11-1 | - | 14 | CASSFAQGNSPLHF | TGTGCCAGCAGCTTCGCACAGGGAAATTCACCCCTCCACTTT
once | TRBJ2-2 | TRBV30 | - | 14 | CAWSVVRNTGELFF | TGTGCCTGGAGTGTGGTCAGAAACACCGGGGAGCTGTTTTTT